Following are 9 T cell receptor beta chains from one sample sequenced in a study of T cell repertoires in cytomegalovirus infection. TCRdb fed the reads into MiXCR, producing one record per CDR3 protein. The data contain a few hundred thousand distinct CDR3 sequences, about a sixth of them seen just once; the ten biggest clones take up about 12%. Sequencing was carried out using PBMCs. These receptor sequences come from a human donor in good health (CMV status not recorded). Some clones in this sample may be carry-over from other donors' samples.

At least ten counts were recorded for this clonotype. This chain connects TRBV7-2 to TRBJ1-5; D may be TRBD1 (6 bases). Trimming removed 1 base from V and 3 bases from J, with 13 bases in between. Germline lookup yields CDR1 SGHTA and CDR2 FQGNSA. The CDR3 is made up of 16 amino acids. CDR3 DNA sequence: TGTGCCAGCAGCTTAGTGTCGGGGGGCTACAATCAGCCCCAGCATTTT. Its protein product is CASSLVSGGYNQPQHF.

Many counts were recorded for this clonotype. The chain links TRBV6-6 to TRBJ1-1; D is unresolved. There are 14 residues in the CDR3. Germline V gives CDR1 MNHNY, CDR2 SVGAGI (reference sequence). With 4 bases removed from V and 1 base from J, the gap between germline ends came to 10 bases. CDR3 bases: TGTGCCAGCAGTTTAAAAGACTGGAACACTGAAGCTTTCTTT. It is translated as CASSLKDWNTEAFF.

The J gene is TRBJ2-7, the V gene TRBV5-1; 7 positions match TRBD1. Germline V lookup: CDR1 SGHRS, CDR2 YFSETQ. With 1 base clipped from V and 7 bases from J, the junction kept 5 bases outside the gene matches. There are 13 residues in the CDR3. The CDR3 region has the DNA TGCGCCAGCAGCTTGCTCGGGACAGTAGAGCAGTACTTC. Its translation is CASSLLGTVEQYF.

This chain connects TRBV7-6 to TRBJ2-6; D possibly matches TRBD1 or TRBD2 (5 bases each). Germline assignment: CDR1 SGHVS and CDR2 FNYEAQ. The V gene lost 5 bases and the J gene lost 4 bases, with 12 bases spanning the gap. CDR3 length: 15 residues. In DNA form, the CDR3 reads TGTGCCAGCAGCCGAGGGGTTACAGGGGCCAACGTCCTGACTTTC. Its translation: CASSRGVTGANVLTF.

This clonotype was counted many times. The gene calls are TRBV7-2 and TRBJ2-7; D uncertain. Germline loops: CDR1 SGHTA, CDR2 FQGNSA. The germline V and J ends were trimmed by 3 bases and 2 bases, with 8 bases remaining between them. CDR3 length: 13 amino acids. The CDR3 protein is CASSFGETYEQYF. DNA for the CDR3: TGTGCCAGCAGCTTTGGCGAGACCTACGAGCAGTACTTC.

This clonotype was detected many times. The chain is built from TRBV7-2 and TRBJ1-5; TRBD1 aligns across 7 bases. This CDR3 is built from 15 residues. V was pared by 5 bases and J by 7 bases, with 11 bases of the junction left unmatched. Per the germline V gene, CDR1 is SGHTA and CDR2 is FQGNSA. The chain's CDR3 is CASSPGGQVFQPQHF. The CDR3 DNA sequence: TGTGCCAGCAGCCCAGGGGGTCAGGTCTTCCAGCCCCAGCATTTT. Combining the CDR3 with reference TRBV7-2 and TRBJ1-5 gives the whole variable domain GAGVSQSPSNKVTEKGKDVELRCDPISGHTALYWYRQSLGQGLEFLIYFQGNSAPDKSGLPSDRFSAERTGGSVSTLTIQRTQQEDSAVYLCASSPGGQVFQPQHFGDGTRLSIL.

There are a few counts of this clonotype. The rearrangement joins TRBV9 to TRBJ2-5; TRBD1 aligns across 7 bases. CDR1 is SGDLS and CDR2 is YYNGEE in the germline V gene. V lost 0 bases and J lost 3; bases outside the gene matches: 5. The CDR3 is 15 amino acids. This chain's CDR3 is CASSVVGRGKETQYF. The CDR3, as DNA: TGTGCCAGCAGCGTAGTCGGCAGGGGGAAAGAGACCCAGTACTTC.

The table lists this clonotype with many counts. The chain employs TRBV11-1 and TRBJ1-6; no reliable D call. The CDR3 has 14 amino acids. The germline V gene has CDR1 SGHAT and CDR2 FQDESV (reference sequence). V lost 1 base to trimming and J lost 5 bases, with 6 bases between them. The CDR3 nucleotides read TGTGCCAGCAGCTTAGGGCAGCATAATTCACCCCTCCACTTT. Residues: CASSLGQHNSPLHF.

This clonotype was found a few times. The V and J genes are TRBV20-1 and TRBJ1-1, with unresolved D. V gave up 2 bases and J gave up 8 bases, with 6 bases separating them. From germline, CDR1 is DFQATT and CDR2 SNEGSKA (reference sequence). This CDR3 is built from 10 residues. Here the CDR3 reads CSARTEEAFF. DNA of the CDR3: TGCAGTGCTAGAACGGAGGAAGCTTTCTTT.